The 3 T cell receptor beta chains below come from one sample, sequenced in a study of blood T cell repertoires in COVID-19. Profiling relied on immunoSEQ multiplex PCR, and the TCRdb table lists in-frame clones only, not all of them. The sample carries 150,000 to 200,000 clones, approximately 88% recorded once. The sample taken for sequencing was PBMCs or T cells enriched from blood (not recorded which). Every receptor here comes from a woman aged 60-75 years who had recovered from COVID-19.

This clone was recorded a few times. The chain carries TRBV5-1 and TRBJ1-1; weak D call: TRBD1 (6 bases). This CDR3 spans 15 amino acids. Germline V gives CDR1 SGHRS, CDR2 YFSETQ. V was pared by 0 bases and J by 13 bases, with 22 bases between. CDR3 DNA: TGCGCCAGCAGCTTGGAGGGACACTGGGGAGATGAGGATTTCTTT. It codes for CASSLEGHWGDEDFF.

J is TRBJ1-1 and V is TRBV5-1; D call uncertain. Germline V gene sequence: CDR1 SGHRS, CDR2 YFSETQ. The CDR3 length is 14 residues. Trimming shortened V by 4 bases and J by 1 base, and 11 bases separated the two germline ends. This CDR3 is CASSMDGANTEAFF. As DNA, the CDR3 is TGCGCCAGCAGCATGGACGGAGCGAACACTGAAGCTTTCTTT.

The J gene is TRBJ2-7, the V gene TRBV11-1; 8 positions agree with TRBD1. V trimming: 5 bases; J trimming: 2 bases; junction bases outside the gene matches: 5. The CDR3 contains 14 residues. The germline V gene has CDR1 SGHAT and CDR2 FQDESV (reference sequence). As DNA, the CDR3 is TGTGCCAGCAGCGGGACAGGTAGAGCCTACGAGCAGTACTTC. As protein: CASSGTGRAYEQYF.